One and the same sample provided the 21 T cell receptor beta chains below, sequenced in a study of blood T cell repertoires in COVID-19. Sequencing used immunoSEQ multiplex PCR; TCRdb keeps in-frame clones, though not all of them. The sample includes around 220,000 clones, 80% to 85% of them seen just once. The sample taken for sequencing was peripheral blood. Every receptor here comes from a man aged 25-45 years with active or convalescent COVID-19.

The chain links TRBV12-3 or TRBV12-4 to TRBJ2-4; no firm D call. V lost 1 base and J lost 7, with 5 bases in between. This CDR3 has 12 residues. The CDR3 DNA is TGTGCCAGCAGTTTAGGGAGTAACATTCAGTACTTC. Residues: CASSLGSNIQYF.

CDR3 DNA: TGTGCCAGCAGCTTAGCCGGGAGAAAGGGCTACACCTTC. It specifies CASSLAGRKGYTF. The chain couples TRBV7-2 to TRBJ1-2, with D hard to call. The V gene lost 0 bases and the J gene lost 8 bases, with 10 bases spanning the gap. The germline V gene has CDR1 SGHTA and CDR2 FQGNSA. The CDR3 loop spans 13 amino acids.

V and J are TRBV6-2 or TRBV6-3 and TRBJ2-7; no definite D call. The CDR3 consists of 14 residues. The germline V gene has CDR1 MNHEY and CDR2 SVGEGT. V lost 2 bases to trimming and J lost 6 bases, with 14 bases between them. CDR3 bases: TGTGCCAGCAGTTACCTTCAACCCCTAAGCGAGCAGTACTTC. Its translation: CASSYLQPLSEQYF.

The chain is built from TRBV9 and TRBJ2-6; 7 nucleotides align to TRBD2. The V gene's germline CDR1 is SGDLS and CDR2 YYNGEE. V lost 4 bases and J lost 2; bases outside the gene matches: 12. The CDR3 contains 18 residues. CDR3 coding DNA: TGTGCCAGCAGCCGGGGGGAGGGATTTGGCCCTGGGGCCAACGTCCTGACTTTC. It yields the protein CASSRGEGFGPGANVLTF.

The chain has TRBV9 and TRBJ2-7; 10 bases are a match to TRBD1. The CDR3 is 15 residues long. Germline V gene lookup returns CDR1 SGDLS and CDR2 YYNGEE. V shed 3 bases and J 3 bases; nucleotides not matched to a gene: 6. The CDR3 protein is CASSARGQGFYEQYF. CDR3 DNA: TGTGCCAGCAGCGCCCGGGGACAGGGGTTCTACGAGCAGTACTTC.

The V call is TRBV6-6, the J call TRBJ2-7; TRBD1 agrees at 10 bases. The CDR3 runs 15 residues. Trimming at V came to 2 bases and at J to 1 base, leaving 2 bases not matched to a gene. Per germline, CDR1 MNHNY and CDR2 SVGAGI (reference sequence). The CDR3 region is CASSYGTGESYEQYF. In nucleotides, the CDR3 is TGTGCCAGCAGTTACGGGACAGGGGAATCCTACGAGCAGTACTTC.

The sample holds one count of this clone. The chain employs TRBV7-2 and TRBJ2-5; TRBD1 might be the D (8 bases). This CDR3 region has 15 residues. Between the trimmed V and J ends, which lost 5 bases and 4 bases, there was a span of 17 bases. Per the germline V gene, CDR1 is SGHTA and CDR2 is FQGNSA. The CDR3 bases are TGTGCCAGCAGCCAACAGGGGGGGCGGGCAGAGACCCAGTACTTC. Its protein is CASSQQGGRAETQYF.

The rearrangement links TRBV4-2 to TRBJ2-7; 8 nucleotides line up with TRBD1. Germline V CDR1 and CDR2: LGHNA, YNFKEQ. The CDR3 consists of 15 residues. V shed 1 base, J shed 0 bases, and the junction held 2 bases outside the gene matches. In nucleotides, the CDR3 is TGTGCCAGCAGCCAAGGAGGGACAGGCTCCTACGAGCAGTACTTC. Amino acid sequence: CASSQGGTGSYEQYF.

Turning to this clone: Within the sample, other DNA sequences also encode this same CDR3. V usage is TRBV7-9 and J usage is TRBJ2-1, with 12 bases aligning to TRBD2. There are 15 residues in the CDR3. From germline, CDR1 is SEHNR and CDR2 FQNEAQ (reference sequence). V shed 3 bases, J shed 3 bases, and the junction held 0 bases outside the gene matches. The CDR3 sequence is CASSLGLAGYNEQFF. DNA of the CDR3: TGTGCCAGCAGCTTGGGACTAGCGGGCTACAATGAGCAGTTCTTC.

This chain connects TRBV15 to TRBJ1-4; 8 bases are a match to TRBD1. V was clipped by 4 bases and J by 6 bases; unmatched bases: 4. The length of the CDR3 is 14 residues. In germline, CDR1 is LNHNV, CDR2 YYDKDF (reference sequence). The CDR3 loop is CATSTGGKDEKLFF. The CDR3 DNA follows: TGTGCCACCAGCACAGGGGGCAAGGATGAAAAACTGTTTTTT.

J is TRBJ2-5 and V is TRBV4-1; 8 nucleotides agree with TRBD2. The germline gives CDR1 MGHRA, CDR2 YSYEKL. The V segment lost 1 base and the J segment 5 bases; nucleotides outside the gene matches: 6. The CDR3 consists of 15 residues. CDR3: CASSQVAGLPETQYF. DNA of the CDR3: TGCGCCAGCAGCCAAGTAGCGGGACTACCGGAGACCCAGTACTTC.

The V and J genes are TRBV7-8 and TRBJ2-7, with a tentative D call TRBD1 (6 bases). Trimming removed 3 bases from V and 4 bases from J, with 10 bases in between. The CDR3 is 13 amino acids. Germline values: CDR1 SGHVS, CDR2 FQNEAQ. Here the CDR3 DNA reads TGTGCCAGCAGCTTCTCACAGGGATACGAGCAGTACTTC. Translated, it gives CASSFSQGYEQYF.

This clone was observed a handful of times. The CDR3 nucleotides are TGTGCCAGCAGCCAAGATGGGGCCCGGCCGGCGAACACCGGGGAGCTGTTTTTT. Translation gives CASSQDGARPANTGELFF. The rearrangement links TRBV4-2 to TRBJ2-2, with a tentative D call TRBD1 (5 bases). CDR1 is LGHNA, CDR2 YNFKEQ, per germline. The CDR3 spans 18 residues. With 0 bases removed from V and 0 bases from J, the gap between germline ends came to 14 bases.

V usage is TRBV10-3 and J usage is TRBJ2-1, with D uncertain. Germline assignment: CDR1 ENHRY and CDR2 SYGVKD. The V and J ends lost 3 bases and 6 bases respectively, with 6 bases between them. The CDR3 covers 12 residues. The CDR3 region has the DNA TGTGCCATCAGTGATTCTACCAATGAGCAGTTCTTC. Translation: CAISDSTNEQFF.

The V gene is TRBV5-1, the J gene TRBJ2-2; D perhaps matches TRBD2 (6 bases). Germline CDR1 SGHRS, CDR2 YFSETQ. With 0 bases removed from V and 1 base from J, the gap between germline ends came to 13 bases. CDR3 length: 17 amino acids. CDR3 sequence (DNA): TGCGCCAGCAGCTTGGTAGGTGGCGGGGTGAACACCGGGGAGCTGTTTTTT. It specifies CASSLVGGGVNTGELFF. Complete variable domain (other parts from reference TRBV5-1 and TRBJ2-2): KAGVTQTPRYLIKTRGQQVTLSCSPISGHRSVSWYQQTPGQGLQFLFEYFSETQRNKGNFPGRFSGRQFSNSRSEMNVSTLELGDSALYLCASSLVGGGVNTGELFFGEGSRLTVL.

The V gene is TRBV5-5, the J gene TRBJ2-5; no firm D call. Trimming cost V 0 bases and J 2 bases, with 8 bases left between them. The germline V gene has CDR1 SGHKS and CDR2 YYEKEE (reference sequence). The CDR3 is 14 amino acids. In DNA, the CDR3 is TGTGCCAGCAGCTTGGGTGGCTTACAAGAGACCCAGTACTTC. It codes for CASSLGGLQETQYF.

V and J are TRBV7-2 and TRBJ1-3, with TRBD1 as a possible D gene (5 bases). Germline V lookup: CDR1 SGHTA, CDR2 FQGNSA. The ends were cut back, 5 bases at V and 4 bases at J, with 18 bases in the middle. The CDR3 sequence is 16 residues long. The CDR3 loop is CASSPQRGVGGNTIYF. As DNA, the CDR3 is TGTGCCAGCAGCCCCCAACGGGGGGTGGGCGGAAACACCATATATTTT.

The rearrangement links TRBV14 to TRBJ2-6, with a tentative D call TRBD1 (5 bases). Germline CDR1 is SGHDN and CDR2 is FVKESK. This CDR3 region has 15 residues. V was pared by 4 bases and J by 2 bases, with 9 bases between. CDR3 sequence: CASSPSRAGANVLTF. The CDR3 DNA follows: TGTGCCAGCAGCCCCTCCAGGGCTGGGGCCAACGTCCTGACTTTC.

The CDR3 reads CASSLVRKNTEAFF. The CDR3 DNA is TGTGCCAGCAGCTTAGTCAGGAAGAACACTGAAGCTTTCTTT. The rearrangement joins TRBV7-8 to TRBJ1-1, with D unresolved. V lost 1 base to trimming and J lost 1 base, with 7 bases between them. Germline CDR1 SGHVS, CDR2 FQNEAQ. The CDR3 has 14 residues.

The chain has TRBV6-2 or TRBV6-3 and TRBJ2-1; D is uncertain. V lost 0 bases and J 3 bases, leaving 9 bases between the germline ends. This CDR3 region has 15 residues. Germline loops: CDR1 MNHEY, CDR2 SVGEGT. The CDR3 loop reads CASSYSITGYNEQFF. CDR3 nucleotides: TGTGCCAGCAGTTACTCGATAACTGGCTACAATGAGCAGTTCTTC.

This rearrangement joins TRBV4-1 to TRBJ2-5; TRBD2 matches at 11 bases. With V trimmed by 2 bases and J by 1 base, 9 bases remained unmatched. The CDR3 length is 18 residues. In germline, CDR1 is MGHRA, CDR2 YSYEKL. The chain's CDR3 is CASSQRSGTSGVQETQYF. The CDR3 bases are TGCGCCAGCAGCCAAAGATCCGGGACTAGCGGTGTCCAAGAGACCCAGTACTTC.